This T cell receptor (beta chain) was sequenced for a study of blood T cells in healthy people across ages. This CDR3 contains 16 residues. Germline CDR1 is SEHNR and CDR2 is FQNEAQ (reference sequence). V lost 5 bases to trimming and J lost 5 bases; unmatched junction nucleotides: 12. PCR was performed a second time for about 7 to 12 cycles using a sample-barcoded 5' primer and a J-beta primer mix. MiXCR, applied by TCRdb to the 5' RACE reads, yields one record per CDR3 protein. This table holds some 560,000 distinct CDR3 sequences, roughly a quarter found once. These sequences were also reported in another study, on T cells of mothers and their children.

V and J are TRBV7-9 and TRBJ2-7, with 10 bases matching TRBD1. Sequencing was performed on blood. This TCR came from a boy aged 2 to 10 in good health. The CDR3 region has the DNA TGTGCCAGCAGCCGCCTTAGGGGACAGGGGTCGAACGAGCAGTACTTC. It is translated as CASSRLRGQGSNEQYF. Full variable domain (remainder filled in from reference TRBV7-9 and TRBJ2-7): DTGVSQNPRHKITKRGQNVTFRCDPISEHNRLYWYRQTLGQGPEFLTYFQNEAQLEKSRLLSDRFSAERPKGSFSTLEIQRTEQGDSAMYLCASSRLRGQGSNEQYFGPGTRLTVT.